These 14 T cell receptor beta chains were all obtained from the same sample, sequenced in a study of control samples from healthy donors and cancer patients. TCRdb's copy holds only in-frame clones and misses some; the assay was immunoSEQ multiplex PCR. The sample comprises roughly 150,000 clones, almost 90% of which are singletons, and more than 1.5% rests with the top ten. Sequencing was carried out using blood. These receptors came from a man aged 18 to 30 in good health.

V and J are TRBV6-2 or TRBV6-3 and TRBJ2-5; the D call may be TRBD1 or TRBD2 (6 bases each). The germline V gene encodes CDR1 MNHEY and CDR2 SVGEGT. With 7 bases removed from V and 1 base from J, the gap between germline ends came to 13 bases. The CDR3 loop spans 14 amino acids. CDR3 sequence (DNA): TGTGCCAGCAACCCGGGGGCCCTCCAAGAGACCCAGTACTTC. Amino acids: CASNPGALQETQYF.

This clone is a singleton in its sample. V gene TRBV15 combines with J gene TRBJ1-1; the match to TRBD1 covers 8 bases. Germline V gene lookup returns CDR1 LNHNV and CDR2 YYDKDF (reference sequence). The ends lost 6 bases at V and 1 base at J; junction bases unmatched: 10. The CDR3 totals 16 residues. In DNA form, the CDR3 reads TGTGCCACCAGTAGATACCGAGGACAGGGGAACACTGAAGCTTTCTTT. Protein sequence: CATSRYRGQGNTEAFF.

The chain joins TRBV6-6 to TRBJ2-5, with 7 bases identical to TRBD2. This CDR3 is 15 amino acids long. CDR1 is MNHNY and CDR2 is SVGAGI in the germline V gene (reference sequence). J lost 4 bases, V lost 2 bases, and 7 bases had no gene match. The CDR3 sequence is CASSYGRGEGETQYF. CDR3 nucleotides: TGTGCCAGCAGTTACGGCCGGGGGGAGGGAGAGACCCAGTACTTC.

The chain links TRBV7-2 to TRBJ2-1; D unclear. Germline lookup yields CDR1 SGHTA and CDR2 FQGNSA. The V end lost 4 bases, the J end lost 7 bases, and 11 bases lay between the germline ends. CDR3 length: 13 amino acids. This CDR3 reads CASSYEVRNEQFF. The CDR3 nucleotides are TGTGCCAGCAGCTACGAAGTTAGGAATGAGCAGTTCTTC.

The J gene is TRBJ2-2, the V gene TRBV11-2; either TRBD1 or TRBD2 may supply D (6 bases each). V was shortened by 3 bases and J by 6 bases, with 11 bases between the two germline ends. Germline V gene sequence: CDR1 SGHAT, CDR2 FQNNGV. The CDR3 runs to 14 residues. The CDR3 DNA reads TGTGCCAGCAGCTTGGGGGGCAGCGCCGGGGAGCTGTTTTTT. This codes for CASSLGGSAGELFF. Combining the CDR3 with reference TRBV11-2 and TRBJ2-2 gives the whole variable domain EAGVAQSPRYKIIEKRQSVAFWCNPISGHATLYWYQQILGQGPKLLIQFQNNGVVDDSQLPKDRFSAERLKGVDSTLKIQPAKLEDSAVYLCASSLGGSAGELFFGEGSRLTVL.

Only one count was recorded for this clone. This chain joins TRBV27 and TRBJ2-1; D could derive from TRBD1 or TRBD2 (5 bases each). In germline, CDR1 is MNHEY, CDR2 SMNVEV (reference sequence). V lost 7 bases, J lost 11 bases, and 24 bases lay in between. The CDR3 runs 15 residues. CDR3 residues: CASMMPGTGLGQQFF. The CDR3 DNA reads TGTGCCAGCATGATGCCCGGGACCGGTCTGGGGCAGCAGTTCTTC.

The chain recombines TRBV9 with TRBJ1-2, with TRBD1 identical over 9 bases. V gave up 4 bases and J gave up 3 bases; unmatched junction bases: 4. The germline gives CDR1 SGDLS, CDR2 YYNGEE. The CDR3 is 14 residues long. The CDR3 region is CASSPRDRDYGYTF. CDR3 nucleotides: TGTGCCAGCAGCCCTAGGGACAGGGACTATGGCTACACCTTC.

This clone occurred a few times. The gene calls are TRBV9 and TRBJ2-7; TRBD1 agrees at 7 bases. The CDR3 loop spans 17 amino acids. V gave up 3 bases and J gave up 0 bases; unmatched junction bases: 12. Germline V lookup: CDR1 SGDLS, CDR2 YYNGEE. The CDR3 spells CASSDADRDRSSYEQYF. CDR3 nucleotides: TGTGCCAGCAGCGATGCCGACCGGGACAGAAGCTCCTACGAGCAGTACTTC.

The V call is TRBV7-6, the J call TRBJ2-5; weak D call: TRBD2 (5 bases). Germline values: CDR1 SGHVS, CDR2 FNYEAQ. Trimming cost V 5 bases and J 5 bases, with 24 bases left between them. The CDR3 totals 17 residues. CDR3 DNA sequence: TGTGCCAGCAGCCAACTCATCGCCAGTGGAAGGAGGGAGACCCAGTACTTC. Its protein is CASSQLIASGRRETQYF.

The chain couples TRBV5-6 to TRBJ2-7; 8 bases are shared with TRBD2. The V and J ends lost 2 bases and 4 bases, in that order; junction bases with no gene match: 5. Per germline, CDR1 SGHDT and CDR2 YYEEEE. The CDR3 has 14 residues. In DNA form, the CDR3 reads TGTGCCAGCAGCTTTCGTAGCGGGGCTTACGAGCAGTACTTC. Its protein is CASSFRSGAYEQYF.

The genes are TRBV2 and TRBJ1-3, with 7 bases aligning to TRBD1. Germline values: CDR1 SNHLY, CDR2 FYNNEI. The V gene end was trimmed by 6 bases and the J gene end by 4 bases; junction bases not matched to a gene: 9. The CDR3 totals 15 residues. CDR3 sequence reads: CASRDRAAGGNTIYF. The DNA of the CDR3 is TGTGCCAGCAGAGACAGGGCGGCGGGAGGAAACACCATATATTTT.

This rearrangement joins TRBV2 to TRBJ2-1, with D possibly matching TRBD1 (6 bases). Trimming pared 3 bases from V and 5 bases from J, leaving 11 bases between. Germline CDR1 reads SNHLY; CDR2 reads FYNNEI. The CDR3 totals 14 residues. CDR3: CASSERYRDNEQFF. The DNA of the CDR3 is TGTGCCAGCAGTGAGAGGTACAGGGACAATGAGCAGTTCTTC.

V and J are TRBV9 and TRBJ2-7; the match to TRBD2 covers 8 bases. The ends lost 0 bases at V and 1 base at J; junction bases unmatched: 6. The CDR3 covers 16 residues. CDR1 is SGDLS, CDR2 YYNGEE, per germline. The CDR3 loop is CASSVGAGADSYEQYF. In DNA, the CDR3 is TGTGCCAGCAGCGTAGGAGCGGGGGCCGATTCCTACGAGCAGTACTTC.

The V gene is TRBV6-5, the J gene TRBJ1-1, with D unclear. V shed 0 bases and J shed 1 base, with 6 bases lying between them. Germline loops: CDR1 MNHEY, CDR2 SVGAGI. This CDR3 has 14 residues. CDR3 protein: CASSYSRGNTEAFF. The DNA of the CDR3 is TGTGCCAGCAGTTACTCTCGGGGGAACACTGAAGCTTTCTTT.